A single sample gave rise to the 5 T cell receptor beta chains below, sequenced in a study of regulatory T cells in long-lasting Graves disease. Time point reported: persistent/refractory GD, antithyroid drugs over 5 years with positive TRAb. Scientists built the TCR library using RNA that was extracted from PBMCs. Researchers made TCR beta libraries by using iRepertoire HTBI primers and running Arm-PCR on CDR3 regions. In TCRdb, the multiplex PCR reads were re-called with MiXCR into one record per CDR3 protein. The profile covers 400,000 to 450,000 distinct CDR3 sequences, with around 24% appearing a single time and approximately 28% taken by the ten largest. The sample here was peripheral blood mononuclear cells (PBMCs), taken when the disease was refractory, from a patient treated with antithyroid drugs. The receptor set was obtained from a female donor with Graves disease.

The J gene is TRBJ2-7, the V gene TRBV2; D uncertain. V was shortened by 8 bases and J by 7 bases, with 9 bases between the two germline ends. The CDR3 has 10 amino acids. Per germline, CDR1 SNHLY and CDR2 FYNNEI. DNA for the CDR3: TGTGCCAGCCGGGTTCAGGAGCAGTACTTC. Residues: CASRVQEQYF.

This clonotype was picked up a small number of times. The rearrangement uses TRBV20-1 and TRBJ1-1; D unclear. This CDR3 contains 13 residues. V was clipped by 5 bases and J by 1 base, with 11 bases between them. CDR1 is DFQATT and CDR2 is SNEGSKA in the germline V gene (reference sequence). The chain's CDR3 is CSAPRQTNTEAFF. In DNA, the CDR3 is TGCAGTGCTCCCAGGCAAACGAACACTGAAGCTTTCTTT.

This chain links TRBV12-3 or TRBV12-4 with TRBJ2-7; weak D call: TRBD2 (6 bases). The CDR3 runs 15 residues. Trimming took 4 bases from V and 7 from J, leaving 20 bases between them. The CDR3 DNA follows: TGTGCCAGCAGTTCGGGGAGGACATTGGTCGGGGAGCAGTACTTC. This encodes CASSSGRTLVGEQYF.

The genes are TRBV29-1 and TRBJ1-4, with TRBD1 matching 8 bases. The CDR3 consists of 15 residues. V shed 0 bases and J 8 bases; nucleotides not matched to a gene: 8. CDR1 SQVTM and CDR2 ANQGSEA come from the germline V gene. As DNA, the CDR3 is TGCAGCGTTGAAGATCCCCCAGGGGGCAACGAAAAACTGTTTTTT. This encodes CSVEDPPGGNEKLFF.

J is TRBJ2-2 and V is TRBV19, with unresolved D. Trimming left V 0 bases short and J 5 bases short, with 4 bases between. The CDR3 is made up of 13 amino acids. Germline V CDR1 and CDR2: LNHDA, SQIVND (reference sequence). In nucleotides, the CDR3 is TGTGCCAGTAGTATAGATTATACCGGGGAGCTGTTTTTT. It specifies CASSIDYTGELFF.